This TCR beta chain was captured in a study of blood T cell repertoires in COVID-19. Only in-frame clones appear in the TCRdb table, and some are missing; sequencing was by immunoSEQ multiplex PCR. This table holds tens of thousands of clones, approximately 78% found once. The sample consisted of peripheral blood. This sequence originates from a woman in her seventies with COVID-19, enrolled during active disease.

CDR3 nucleotide sequence: TGTGCCAGCTCCCTCTCCCCTGGAAACACCATATATTTT. Translated: CASSLSPGNTIYF. The chain carries TRBV6-5 and TRBJ1-3; unclear D gene. CDR3 length: 13 residues. V was shortened by 8 bases and J by 2 bases, with 10 bases between the two germline ends. Germline lookup yields CDR1 MNHEY and CDR2 SVGAGI.